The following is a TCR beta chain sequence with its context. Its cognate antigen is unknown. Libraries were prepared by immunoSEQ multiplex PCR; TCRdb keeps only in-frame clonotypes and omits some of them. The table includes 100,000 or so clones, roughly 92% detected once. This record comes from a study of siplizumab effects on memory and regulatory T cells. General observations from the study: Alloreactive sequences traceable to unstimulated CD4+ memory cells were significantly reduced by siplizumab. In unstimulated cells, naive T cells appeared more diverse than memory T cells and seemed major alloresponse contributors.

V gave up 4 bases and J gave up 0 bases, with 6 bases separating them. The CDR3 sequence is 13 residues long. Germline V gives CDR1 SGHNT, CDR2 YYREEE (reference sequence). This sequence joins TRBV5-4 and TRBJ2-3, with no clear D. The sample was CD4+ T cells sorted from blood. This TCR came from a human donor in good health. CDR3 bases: TGTGCCAGCAGCGCCACTAGCACAGATACGCAGTATTTT. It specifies CASSATSTDTQYF.